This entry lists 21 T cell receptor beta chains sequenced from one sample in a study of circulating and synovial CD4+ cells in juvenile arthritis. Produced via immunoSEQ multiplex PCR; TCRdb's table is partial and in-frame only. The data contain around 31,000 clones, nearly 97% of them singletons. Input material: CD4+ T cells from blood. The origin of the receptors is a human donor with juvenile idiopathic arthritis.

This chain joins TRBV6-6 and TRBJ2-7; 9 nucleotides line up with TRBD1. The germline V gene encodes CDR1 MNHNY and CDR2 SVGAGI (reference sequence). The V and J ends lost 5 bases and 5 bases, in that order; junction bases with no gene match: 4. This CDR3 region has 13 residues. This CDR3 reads CASSTGTGNEQYF. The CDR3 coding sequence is TGTGCCAGCAGTACCGGGACAGGGAACGAGCAGTACTTC.

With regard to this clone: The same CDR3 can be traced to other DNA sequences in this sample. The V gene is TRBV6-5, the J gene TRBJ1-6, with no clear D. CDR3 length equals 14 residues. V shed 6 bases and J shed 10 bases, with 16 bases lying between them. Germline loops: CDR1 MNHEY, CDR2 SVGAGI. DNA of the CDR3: TGTGCCAGCAGATCGCCCCTCGGGGTGTCACCCCTCCACTTT. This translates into CASRSPLGVSPLHF.

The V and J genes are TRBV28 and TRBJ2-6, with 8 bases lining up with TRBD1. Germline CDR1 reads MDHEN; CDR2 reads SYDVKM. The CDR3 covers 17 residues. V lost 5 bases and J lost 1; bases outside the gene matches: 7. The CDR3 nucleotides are TGTGCCAGCAGTGTAGACAGGGGTCGGTCTGGGGCCAACGTCCTGACTTTC. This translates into CASSVDRGRSGANVLTF.

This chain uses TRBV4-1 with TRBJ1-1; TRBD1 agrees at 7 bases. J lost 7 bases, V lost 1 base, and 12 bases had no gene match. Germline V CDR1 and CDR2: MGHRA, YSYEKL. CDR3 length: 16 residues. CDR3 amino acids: CASSQGPQGERDEAFF. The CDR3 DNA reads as TGCGCCAGCAGCCAAGGACCCCAGGGGGAACGGGATGAAGCTTTCTTT.

In nucleotides, the CDR3 is TGTGCCAGCAGCCTCGTAGGGACAGGGTTAAAGGAGCAGTTCTTC. Its translation: CASSLVGTGLKEQFF. This chain joins TRBV7-3 and TRBJ2-1, with TRBD1 matching 9 bases. This CDR3 is 15 amino acids long. V shed 5 bases, J shed 10 bases, and the junction held 12 bases outside the gene matches. Germline CDR1 is SGHTA and CDR2 is FQGTGA. Full variable domain (remainder filled in from reference TRBV7-3 and TRBJ2-1): GAGVSQTPSNKVTEKGKYVELRCDPISGHTALYWYRQSLGQGPEFLIYFQGTGAADDSGLPNDRFFAVRPEGSVSTLKIQRTERGDSAVYLCASSLVGTGLKEQFFGPGTRLTVL.

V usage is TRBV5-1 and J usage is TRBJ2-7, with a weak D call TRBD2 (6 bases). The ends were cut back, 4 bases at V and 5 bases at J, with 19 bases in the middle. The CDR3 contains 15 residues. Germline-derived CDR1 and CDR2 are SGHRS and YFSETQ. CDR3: CASSPGGPLGHEQYF. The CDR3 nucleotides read TGCGCCAGCAGCCCCGGGGGTCCCTTGGGCCACGAGCAGTACTTC.

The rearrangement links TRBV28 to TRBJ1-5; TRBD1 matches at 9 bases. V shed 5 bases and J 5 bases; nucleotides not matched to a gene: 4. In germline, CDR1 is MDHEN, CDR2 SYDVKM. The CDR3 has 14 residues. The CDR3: CASSVRTGDQPQHF. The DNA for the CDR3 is TGTGCCAGCAGTGTCAGGACAGGGGATCAGCCCCAGCATTTT.

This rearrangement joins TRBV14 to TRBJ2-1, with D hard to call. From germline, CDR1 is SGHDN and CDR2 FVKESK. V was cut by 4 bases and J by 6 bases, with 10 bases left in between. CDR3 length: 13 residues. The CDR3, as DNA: TGTGCCAGCAGCCCTGCGGCCGGCAATGAGCAGTTCTTC. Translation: CASSPAAGNEQFF.

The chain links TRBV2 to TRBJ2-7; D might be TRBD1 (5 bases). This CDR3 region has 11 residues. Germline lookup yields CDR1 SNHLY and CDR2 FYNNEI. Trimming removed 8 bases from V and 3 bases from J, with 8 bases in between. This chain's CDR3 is CASETDYEQYF. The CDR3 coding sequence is TGTGCCAGCGAGACAGACTACGAGCAGTACTTC.

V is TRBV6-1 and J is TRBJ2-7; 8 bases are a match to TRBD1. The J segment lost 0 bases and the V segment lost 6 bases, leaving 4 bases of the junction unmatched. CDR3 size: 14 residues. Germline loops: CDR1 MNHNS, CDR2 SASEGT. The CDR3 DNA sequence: TGTGCCAGCAGACTCGGACAGGGCTCCTACGAGCAGTACTTC. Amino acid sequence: CASRLGQGSYEQYF.

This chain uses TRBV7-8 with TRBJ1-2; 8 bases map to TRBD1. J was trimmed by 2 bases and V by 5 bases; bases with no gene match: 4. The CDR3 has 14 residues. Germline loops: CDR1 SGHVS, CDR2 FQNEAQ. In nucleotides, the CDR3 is TGTGCCAGCAGCGACAACAGGGGGAACTATGGCTACACCTTC. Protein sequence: CASSDNRGNYGYTF. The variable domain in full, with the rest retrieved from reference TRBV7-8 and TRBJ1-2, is GAGVSQSPRYKVAKRGQDVALRCDPISGHVSLFWYQQALGQGPEFLTYFQNEAQLDKSGLPSDRFFAERPEGSVSTLKIQRTQQEDSAVYLCASSDNRGNYGYTFGSGTRLTVV.

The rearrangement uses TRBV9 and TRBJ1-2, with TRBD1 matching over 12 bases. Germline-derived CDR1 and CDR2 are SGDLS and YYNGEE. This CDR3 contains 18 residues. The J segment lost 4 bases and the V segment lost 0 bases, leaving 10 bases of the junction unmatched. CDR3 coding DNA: TGTGCCAGCAGCGTAGAAGAGTCGGGACAGGGGGCGGCCTATGGCTACACCTTC. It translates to CASSVEESGQGAAYGYTF.

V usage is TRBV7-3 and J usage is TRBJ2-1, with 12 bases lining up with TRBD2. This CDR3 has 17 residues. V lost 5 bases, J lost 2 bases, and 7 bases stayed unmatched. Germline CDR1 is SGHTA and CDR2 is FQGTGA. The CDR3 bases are TGTGCCAGCAGCCCAGGACGGACTAGCGGGACCTACAATGAGCAGTTCTTC. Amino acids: CASSPGRTSGTYNEQFF.

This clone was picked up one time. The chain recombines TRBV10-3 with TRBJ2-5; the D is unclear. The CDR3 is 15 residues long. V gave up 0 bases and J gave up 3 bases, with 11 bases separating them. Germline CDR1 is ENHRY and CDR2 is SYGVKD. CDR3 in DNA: TGTGCCATCAGTGAGTCAAGGAGTACCAAAGAGACCCAGTACTTC. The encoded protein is CAISESRSTKETQYF.

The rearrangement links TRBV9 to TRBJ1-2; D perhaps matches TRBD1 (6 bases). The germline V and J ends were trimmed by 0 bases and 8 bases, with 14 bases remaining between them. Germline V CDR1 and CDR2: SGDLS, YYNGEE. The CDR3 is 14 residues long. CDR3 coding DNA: TGTGCCAGCAGCGTAGACAGGGCTGGGGAGGGCTACACCTTC. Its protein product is CASSVDRAGEGYTF.

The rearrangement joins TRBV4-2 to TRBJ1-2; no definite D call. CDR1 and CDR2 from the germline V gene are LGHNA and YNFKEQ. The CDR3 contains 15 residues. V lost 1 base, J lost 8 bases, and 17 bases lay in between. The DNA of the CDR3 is TGTGCCAGCAGCCAAGTATCGTCTGGGCAACGCGGCTACACCTTC. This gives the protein CASSQVSSGQRGYTF.

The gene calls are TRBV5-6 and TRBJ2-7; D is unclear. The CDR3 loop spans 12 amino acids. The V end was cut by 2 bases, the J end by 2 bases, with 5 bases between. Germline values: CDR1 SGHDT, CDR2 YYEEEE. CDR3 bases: TGTGCCAGCAGCTTCCAGACCTACGAGCAGTACTTC. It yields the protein CASSFQTYEQYF. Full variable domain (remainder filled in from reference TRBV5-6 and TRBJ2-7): DAGVTQSPTHLIKTRGQQVTLRCSPKSGHDTVSWYQQALGQGPQFIFQYYEEEERQRGNFPDRFSGHQFPNYSSELNVNALLLGDSALYLCASSFQTYEQYFGPGTRLTVT.

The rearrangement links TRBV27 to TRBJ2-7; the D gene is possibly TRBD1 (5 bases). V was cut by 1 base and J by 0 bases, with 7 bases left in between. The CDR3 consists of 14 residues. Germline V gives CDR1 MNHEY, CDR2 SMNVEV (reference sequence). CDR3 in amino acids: CASSLFQGSYEQYF. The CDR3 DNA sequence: TGTGCCAGCAGTTTATTCCAGGGCTCCTACGAGCAGTACTTC.

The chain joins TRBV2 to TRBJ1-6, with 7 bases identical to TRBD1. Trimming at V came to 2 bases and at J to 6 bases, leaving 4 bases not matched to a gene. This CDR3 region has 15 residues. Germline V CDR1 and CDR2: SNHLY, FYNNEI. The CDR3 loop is CASSESQGLNSPLHF. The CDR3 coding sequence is TGTGCCAGCAGTGAATCACAGGGGCTTAATTCACCCCTCCACTTT. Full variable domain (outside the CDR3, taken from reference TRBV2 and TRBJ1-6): EPEVTQTPSHQVTQMGQEVILRCVPISNHLYFYWYRQILGQKVEFLVSFYNNEISEKSEIFDDQFSVERPDGSNFTLKIRSTKLEDSAMYFCASSESQGLNSPLHFGNGTRLTVT.

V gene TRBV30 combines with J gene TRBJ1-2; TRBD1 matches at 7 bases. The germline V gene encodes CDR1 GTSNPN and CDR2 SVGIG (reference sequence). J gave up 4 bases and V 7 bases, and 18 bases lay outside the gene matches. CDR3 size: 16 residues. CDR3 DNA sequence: TGTGCCTCCCGCCCGTTAGGGACAGAGAACAGCTATGGCTACACCTTC. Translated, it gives CASRPLGTENSYGYTF.

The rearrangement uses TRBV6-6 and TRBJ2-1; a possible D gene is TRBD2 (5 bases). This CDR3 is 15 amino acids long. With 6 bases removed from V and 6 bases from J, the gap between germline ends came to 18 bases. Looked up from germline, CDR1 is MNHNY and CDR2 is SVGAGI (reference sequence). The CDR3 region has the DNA TGTGCCAGCAGGCCCACGAGGGTCCAGTCCAATGAGCAGTTCTTC. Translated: CASRPTRVQSNEQFF.